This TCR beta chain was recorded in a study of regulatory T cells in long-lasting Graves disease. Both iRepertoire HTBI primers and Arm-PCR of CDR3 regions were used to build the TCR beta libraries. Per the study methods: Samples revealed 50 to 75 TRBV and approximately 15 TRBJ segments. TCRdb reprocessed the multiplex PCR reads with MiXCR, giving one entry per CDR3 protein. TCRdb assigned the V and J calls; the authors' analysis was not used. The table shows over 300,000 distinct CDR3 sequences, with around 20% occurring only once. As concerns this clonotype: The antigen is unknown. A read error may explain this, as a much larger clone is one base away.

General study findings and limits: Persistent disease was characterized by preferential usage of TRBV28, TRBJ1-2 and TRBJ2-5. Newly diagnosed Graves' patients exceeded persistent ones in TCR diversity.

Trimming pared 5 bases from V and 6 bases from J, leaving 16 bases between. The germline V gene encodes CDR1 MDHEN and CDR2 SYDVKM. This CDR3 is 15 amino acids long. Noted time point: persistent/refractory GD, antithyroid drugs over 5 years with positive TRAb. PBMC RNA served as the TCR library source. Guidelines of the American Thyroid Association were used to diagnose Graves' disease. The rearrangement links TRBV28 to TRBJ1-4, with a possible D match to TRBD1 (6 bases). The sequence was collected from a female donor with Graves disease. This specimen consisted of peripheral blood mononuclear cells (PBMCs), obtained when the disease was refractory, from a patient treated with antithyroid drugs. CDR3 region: CASSARGAGDEKLFF. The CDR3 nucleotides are TGTGCCAGCAGTGCACGCGGGGCAGGGGATGAAAAACTGTTTTTT.